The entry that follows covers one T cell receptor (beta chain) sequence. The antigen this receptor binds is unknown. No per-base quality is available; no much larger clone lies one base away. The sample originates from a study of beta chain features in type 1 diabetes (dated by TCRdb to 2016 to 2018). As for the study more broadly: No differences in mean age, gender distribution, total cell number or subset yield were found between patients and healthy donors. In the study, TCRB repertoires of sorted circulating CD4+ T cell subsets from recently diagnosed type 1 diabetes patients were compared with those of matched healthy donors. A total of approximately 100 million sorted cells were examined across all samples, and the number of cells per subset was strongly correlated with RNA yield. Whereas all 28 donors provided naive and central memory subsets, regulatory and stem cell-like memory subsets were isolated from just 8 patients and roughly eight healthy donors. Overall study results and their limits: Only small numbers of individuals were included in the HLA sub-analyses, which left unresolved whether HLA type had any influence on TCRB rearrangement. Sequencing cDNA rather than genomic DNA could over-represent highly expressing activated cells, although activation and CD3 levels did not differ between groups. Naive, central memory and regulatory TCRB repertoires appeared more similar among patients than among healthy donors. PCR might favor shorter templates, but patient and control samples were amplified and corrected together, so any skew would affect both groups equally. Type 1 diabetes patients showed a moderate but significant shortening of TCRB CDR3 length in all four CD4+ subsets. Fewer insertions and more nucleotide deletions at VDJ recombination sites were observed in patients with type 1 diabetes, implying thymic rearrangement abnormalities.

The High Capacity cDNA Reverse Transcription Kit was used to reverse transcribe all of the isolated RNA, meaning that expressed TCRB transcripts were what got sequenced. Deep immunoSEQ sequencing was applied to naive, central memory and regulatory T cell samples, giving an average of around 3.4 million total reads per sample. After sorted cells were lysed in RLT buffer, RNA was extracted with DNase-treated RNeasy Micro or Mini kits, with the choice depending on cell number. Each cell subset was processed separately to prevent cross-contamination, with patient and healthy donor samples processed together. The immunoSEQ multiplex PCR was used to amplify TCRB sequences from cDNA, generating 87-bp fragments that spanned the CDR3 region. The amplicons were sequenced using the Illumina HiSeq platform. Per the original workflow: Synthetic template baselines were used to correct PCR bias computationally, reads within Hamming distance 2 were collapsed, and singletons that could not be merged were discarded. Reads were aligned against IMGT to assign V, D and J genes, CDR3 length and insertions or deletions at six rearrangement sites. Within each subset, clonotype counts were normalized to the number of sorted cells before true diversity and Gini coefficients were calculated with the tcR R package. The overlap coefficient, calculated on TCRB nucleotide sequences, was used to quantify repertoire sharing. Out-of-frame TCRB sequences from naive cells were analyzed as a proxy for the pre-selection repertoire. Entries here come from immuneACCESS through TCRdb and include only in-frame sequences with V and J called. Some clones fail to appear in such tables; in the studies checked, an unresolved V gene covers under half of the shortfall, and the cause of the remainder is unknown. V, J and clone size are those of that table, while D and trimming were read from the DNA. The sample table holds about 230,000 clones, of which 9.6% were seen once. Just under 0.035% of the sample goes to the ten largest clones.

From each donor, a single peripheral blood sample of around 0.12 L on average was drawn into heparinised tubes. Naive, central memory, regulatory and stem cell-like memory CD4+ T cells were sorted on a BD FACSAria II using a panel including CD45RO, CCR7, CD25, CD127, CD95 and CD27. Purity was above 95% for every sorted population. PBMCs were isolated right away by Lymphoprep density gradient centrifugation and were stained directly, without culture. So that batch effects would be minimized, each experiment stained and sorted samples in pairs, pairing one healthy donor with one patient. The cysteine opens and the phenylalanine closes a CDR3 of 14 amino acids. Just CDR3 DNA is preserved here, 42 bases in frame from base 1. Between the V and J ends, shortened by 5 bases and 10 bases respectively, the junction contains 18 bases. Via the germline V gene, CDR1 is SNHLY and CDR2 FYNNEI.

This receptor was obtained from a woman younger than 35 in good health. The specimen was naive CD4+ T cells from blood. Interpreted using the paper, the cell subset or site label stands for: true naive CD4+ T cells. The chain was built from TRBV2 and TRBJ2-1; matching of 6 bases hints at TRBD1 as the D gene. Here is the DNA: TGTGCCAGCAGTACGGGACAAGTTACGGGGGAGCAGTTCTTC. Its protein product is CASSTGQVTGEQFF.